Shown below are 22 T cell receptor beta chains from a single sample sequenced in a study of blood T cell repertoires in COVID-19. TCRdb's copy holds only in-frame clones and misses some; the assay was immunoSEQ multiplex PCR. The sample shows approximately 260,000 clones, 89% of them seen only once. Sequenced: peripheral blood. Receptors were obtained from a man over 45 with acute or convalescent COVID-19.

V gene TRBV20-1 combines with J gene TRBJ2-5; D possibly corresponds to TRBD2 (7 bases). Germline CDR1 reads DFQATT; CDR2 reads SNEGSKA (reference sequence). V was trimmed by 3 bases and J by 5 bases, leaving 16 bases between them. The CDR3 sequence is 14 residues long. The CDR3 protein is CSASGAGATETQYF. Here the CDR3 DNA reads TGCAGTGCTAGTGGGGCGGGGGCTACGGAGACCCAGTACTTC.

The V and J genes are TRBV30 and TRBJ2-7; 9 positions agree with TRBD1. After removal of 6 bases from V and 3 bases from J, the junction contained 9 bases not matched to a gene. This CDR3 is 14 amino acids long. CDR1 is GTSNPN, CDR2 SVGIG, per germline (reference sequence). CDR3 sequence: CACPLGTGLYEQYF. The CDR3 nucleotides read TGTGCCTGCCCCCTCGGGACAGGGCTCTACGAGCAGTACTTC.

The gene calls are TRBV27 and TRBJ1-1; TRBD1 is a possible D gene (6 bases). V gave up 7 bases and J gave up 1 base, with 25 bases separating them. Germline V CDR1 and CDR2: MNHEY, SMNVEV (reference sequence). The CDR3 consists of 18 residues. DNA of the CDR3: TGTGCCAGCACCCACTCCACAGGGAGTGGAGGTTCGAACACTGAAGCTTTCTTT. This encodes CASTHSTGSGGSNTEAFF.

The CDR3: CASSPGGLGRETQYF. The CDR3 DNA reads TGTGCCAGCAGCCCGGGGGGACTAGGGCGGGAGACCCAGTACTTC. V usage is TRBV6-5 and J usage is TRBJ2-5, with TRBD2 matching 8 bases. Germline values: CDR1 MNHEY, CDR2 SVGAGI. With V trimmed by 6 bases and J by 5 bases, 11 bases remained unmatched. CDR3 size: 15 residues.

V is TRBV7-9 and J is TRBJ1-1; D is perhaps TRBD1 (6 bases). The CDR3 is 14 residues long. V was trimmed by 1 base and J by 7 bases, leaving 13 bases between them. The germline V gene has CDR1 SEHNR and CDR2 FQNEAQ (reference sequence). In nucleotides, the CDR3 is TGTGCCAGCAGCTTAGACAGGGAGGGAGGTGAAGCTTTCTTT. It specifies CASSLDREGGEAFF.

V gene TRBV10-2 combines with J gene TRBJ1-5; TRBD1 matches at 8 bases. Germline lookup yields CDR1 WSHSY and CDR2 SAAADI. The CDR3 is 15 amino acids. V was pared by 5 bases and J by 0 bases, with 3 bases of the junction left unmatched. In nucleotides, the CDR3 is TGCGCCAGCAGTTTGGGACAGGTTAGCAATCAGCCCCAGCATTTT. It encodes CASSLGQVSNQPQHF.

The V and J genes are TRBV5-4 and TRBJ2-2, with TRBD2 as a possible D gene (6 bases). This CDR3 spans 15 amino acids. Germline lookup yields CDR1 SGHNT and CDR2 YYREEE (reference sequence). The germline V and J ends were trimmed by 4 bases and 4 bases, with 14 bases remaining between them. The CDR3 loop reads CASSPDGSGTGELFF. CDR3 sequence (DNA): TGTGCCAGCAGCCCCGATGGTAGCGGCACCGGGGAGCTGTTTTTT. Full variable domain (missing parts from reference TRBV5-4 and TRBJ2-2): ETGVTQSPTHLIKTRGQQVTLRCSSQSGHNTVSWYQQALGQGPQFIFQYYREEENGRGNFPPRFSGLQFPNYSSELNVNALELDDSALYLCASSPDGSGTGELFFGEGSRLTVL.

The J gene is TRBJ1-1, the V gene TRBV29-1; D is uncertain. Trimming left V 2 bases short and J 11 bases short, with 12 bases between. Looked up from germline, CDR1 is SQVTM and CDR2 is ANQGSEA. This CDR3 comprises 11 residues. CDR3 residues: CSVEPLQAAFF. DNA for the CDR3: TGCAGCGTTGAACCACTACAAGCGGCTTTCTTT.

The rearrangement uses TRBV10-3 and TRBJ2-3; the match to TRBD1 covers 9 bases. Per germline, CDR1 ENHRY and CDR2 SYGVKD. This CDR3 is built from 18 residues. With V trimmed by 3 bases and J by 2 bases, 12 bases remained unmatched. DNA of the CDR3: TGTGCCATCAGTGACGGTAGTTGGGACAGGGTACACACAGATACGCAGTATTTT. It encodes CAISDGSWDRVHTDTQYF.

This chain joins TRBV30 and TRBJ2-3; possibly TRBD2 for D (6 bases). This CDR3 contains 12 residues. Per the germline V gene, CDR1 is GTSNPN and CDR2 is SVGIG (reference sequence). Trimming cost V 5 bases and J 5 bases, with 11 bases left between them. CDR3 loop: CAWGVGGDTQYF. CDR3 coding DNA: TGTGCCTGGGGGGTGGGAGGAGATACGCAGTATTTT.

The CDR3 DNA is TGTGCCAGCAGCCACCACAGGGCCTCTGGAAACACCATATATTTT. It translates to CASSHHRASGNTIYF. The chain has TRBV3-1 (or the pseudogene TRBV3-2) and TRBJ1-3, with a possible D match to TRBD1 (6 bases). Trimming removed 3 bases at V and 0 bases at J, with 9 bases between. Per germline, CDR1 LGHDT and CDR2 YNNKEL (reference sequence). This CDR3 has 15 residues.

The chain couples TRBV7-2 to TRBJ2-1; D unresolved. Germline V CDR1 and CDR2: SGHTA, FQGNSA. This CDR3 is 14 amino acids long. Trimming took 2 bases from V and 5 from J, leaving 10 bases between them. CDR3 loop: CASSLMQAHNEQFF. Written as DNA, the CDR3 is TGTGCCAGCAGCTTAATGCAGGCGCACAATGAGCAGTTCTTC.

The V gene is TRBV6-6, the J gene TRBJ2-6; TRBD1 matches at 10 bases. Germline CDR1 MNHNY, CDR2 SVGAGI (reference sequence). Trimming cost V 5 bases and J 4 bases; bases outside gene matches: 8. The CDR3 runs 17 residues. The CDR3 protein is CASSPRQGAGGANVLTF. Here the CDR3 DNA reads TGTGCCAGCAGTCCCCGACAGGGGGCGGGCGGGGCCAACGTCCTGACTTTC.

The rearrangement uses TRBV7-9 and TRBJ2-7, with 7 bases identical to TRBD2. The CDR3 length is 11 residues. V trimming: 5 bases; J trimming: 5 bases; junction bases outside the gene matches: 0. Germline V lookup: CDR1 SEHNR, CDR2 FQNEAQ (reference sequence). DNA for the CDR3: TGTGCCAGCAGCCGGGAGGACGAGCAGTACTTC. Protein: CASSREDEQYF.

CDR3: CASSVVARSYNEQFF. In DNA form, the CDR3 reads TGTGCCAGCAGCGTAGTTGCCCGGTCCTACAATGAGCAGTTCTTC. The chain carries TRBV7-9 and TRBJ2-1; no firm D call. Germline assignment: CDR1 SEHNR and CDR2 FQNEAQ (reference sequence). V shed 5 bases and J shed 1 base, with 12 bases lying between them. This CDR3 comprises 15 residues.

Worth noting for this clone: This CDR3 is also generated by other DNA sequences in the sample. The J gene is TRBJ2-7, the V gene TRBV27, with TRBD1 matching over 9 bases. V gave up 6 bases and J gave up 2 bases; unmatched junction bases: 5. Germline CDR1 and CDR2: MNHEY and SMNVEV (reference sequence). The CDR3 runs to 14 residues. Here the CDR3 reads CASSLDRGTYEQYF. The CDR3 nucleotides are TGTGCCAGCAGCCTGGACAGGGGAACCTACGAGCAGTACTTC.

The genes are TRBV7-9 and TRBJ2-1; no definite D call. V shed 4 bases and J shed 0 bases, with 10 bases lying between them. This CDR3 comprises 15 residues. Germline V CDR1 and CDR2: SEHNR, FQNEAQ (reference sequence). The CDR3 DNA follows: TGTGCCAGCAGCTCCTATTCAAGCTCCTACAATGAGCAGTTCTTC. This encodes CASSSYSSSYNEQFF. Full variable domain (rest looked up from reference TRBV7-9 and TRBJ2-1): DTGVSQNPRHKITKRGQNVTFRCDPISEHNRLYWYRQTLGQGPEFLTYFQNEAQLEKSRLLSDRFSAERPKGSFSTLEIQRTEQGDSAMYLCASSSYSSSYNEQFFGPGTRLTVL.

This chain links TRBV3-1 (or the pseudogene TRBV3-2) with TRBJ1-2; a possible D gene is TRBD1 (5 bases). This CDR3 is built from 12 residues. Trimming removed 0 bases at V and 7 bases at J, with 6 bases between. Germline CDR1 is LGHDT and CDR2 is YNNKEL (reference sequence). The CDR3 spells CASSQDQGGYTF. CDR3 nucleotide sequence: TGTGCCAGCAGCCAAGATCAGGGTGGCTACACCTTC.

In this sample, this clone is medium-sized (0.01 to 0.1%). The chain joins TRBV23-1 to TRBJ2-1; TRBD1 agrees at 11 bases. TRBV23-1 is labeled an ORF, and its function is uncertain. V shed 1 base and J 2 bases; nucleotides not matched to a gene: 22. CDR3 size: 23 residues. The CDR3 is CASSQWEVWVGTGGRPTYNEQFF. The DNA of the CDR3 is TGCGCCAGCAGTCAATGGGAGGTTTGGGTTGGGACAGGGGGTCGTCCGACCTACAATGAGCAGTTCTTC.

This chain links TRBV3-1 (or the pseudogene TRBV3-2) with TRBJ2-7; 12 nucleotides line up with TRBD1. Per the germline V gene, CDR1 is LGHDT and CDR2 is YNNKEL (reference sequence). The trim removed 8 bases at V and 7 bases at J, leaving 6 bases unmatched. The CDR3 is made up of 13 amino acids. CDR3 in amino acids: CASGRDRGPEQYF. CDR3 bases: TGTGCCAGCGGCCGGGACAGGGGGCCGGAGCAGTACTTC.

This sequence joins TRBV15 and TRBJ1-5; 10 bases fit TRBD1. V gave up 1 base and J gave up 3 bases; unmatched junction bases: 6. The CDR3 is 17 residues long. Germline loops: CDR1 LNHNV, CDR2 YYDKDF (reference sequence). CDR3 residues: CATSRGDRGFDNQPQHF. The DNA of the CDR3 is TGTGCCACCAGCAGAGGGGACAGGGGTTTTGACAATCAGCCCCAGCATTTT.

J is TRBJ2-3 and V is TRBV3-1 (or the pseudogene TRBV3-2); 7 bases line up with TRBD2. The CDR3 is 16 amino acids. V was clipped by 4 bases and J by 6 bases; unmatched bases: 13. Per the germline V gene, CDR1 is LGHDT and CDR2 is YNNKEL (reference sequence). The CDR3 coding sequence is TGTGCCAGCAGCCTCGGGGGAGGGTCCCAAGGGGATACGCAGTATTTT. Amino acids: CASSLGGGSQGDTQYF.